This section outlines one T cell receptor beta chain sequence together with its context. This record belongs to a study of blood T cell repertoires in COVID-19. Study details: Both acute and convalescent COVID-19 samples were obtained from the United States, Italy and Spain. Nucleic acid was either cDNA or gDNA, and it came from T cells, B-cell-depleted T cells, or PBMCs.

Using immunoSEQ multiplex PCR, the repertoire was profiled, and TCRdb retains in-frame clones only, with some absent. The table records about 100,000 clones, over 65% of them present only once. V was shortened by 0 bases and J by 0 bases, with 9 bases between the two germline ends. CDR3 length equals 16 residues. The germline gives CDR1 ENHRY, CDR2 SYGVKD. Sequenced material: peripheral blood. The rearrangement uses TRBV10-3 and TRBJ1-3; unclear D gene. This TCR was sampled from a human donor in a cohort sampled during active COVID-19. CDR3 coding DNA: TGTGCCATCAGTGAGTCGACTCGGATCTCTGGAAACACCATATATTTT. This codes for CAISESTRISGNTIYF.